The rows below give T cell receptor beta chains drawn from one sample of a study of chemoradiotherapy in HPV16-positive cancers. Here immunoSEQ multiplex PCR was the method, and the copy in TCRdb shows in-frame clones only, minus some. The data hold under 85,000 clones, with around nine tenths observed a single time. Specimen: blood, collected from a patient who underwent chemoradiotherapy. The source of these receptors is a human donor with HPV-associated anogenital cancer. Each CDR3 is given with its conserved first and last residue. A D gene is named only where the DNA matches it firmly.

V gene,D gene,J gene,CDR3 protein
TRBV5-6,NA,TRBJ2-2,CASSSGTGELFF
TRBV7-8,NA,TRBJ1-2,CASSSPGLGGYTF
TRBV27,NA,TRBJ1-1,CASSFQGLNTEAFF
TRBV10-3,TRBD2,TRBJ2-3,CAISASGGSTDTQYF
TRBV28,NA,TRBJ1-4,CASSSTGTPTNEKLFF
TRBV28,NA,TRBJ2-2,CASSLPGLNTGELFF
TRBV30,NA,TRBJ1-1,CAWSSGTEAFF
TRBV6-1,NA,TRBJ1-4,CATLPYMDEKLFF
TRBV29-1,TRBD1,TRBJ1-1,CSVGTGNTEAFF
TRBV6-6,TRBD1,TRBJ1-2,CASSPAGGYGYTF
TRBV6-1,NA,TRBJ2-2,CASSRDGRNTGELFF
TRBV7-6,NA,TRBJ2-7,CASSFGDSFYEQYF
TRBV2,NA,TRBJ2-5,CASHRDQETQYF
TRBV21-1,NA,TRBJ2-3,CASSKNWDYSVDTQYF
TRBV5-1,TRBD1,TRBJ2-7,CASSSGGATDEQYF
TRBV4-2,NA,TRBJ2-7,CASSQGGASSYEQYF
TRBV19,NA,TRBJ1-1,CASSIQADTEAFF
TRBV6-5,NA,TRBJ1-2,CASSYYDRQNYGYTF
TRBV19,NA,TRBJ2-5,CASSVQGGETQYF
TRBV19,NA,TRBJ1-5,CASSSPGRNVQNQPQHF
TRBV30,NA,TRBJ1-4,CAWSWDEKLFF
TRBV11-2,NA,TRBJ2-7,CASSLERGHSYEQYF
TRBV6-5,TRBD1,TRBJ2-1,CASRDVGQGNNEQFF
TRBV13,TRBD2,TRBJ2-3,CASSPLPGLEEDTQYF
TRBV19,TRBD2,TRBJ2-7,CASSGPGLDSYEQYF
TRBV6-5,TRBD1,TRBJ1-2,CASSSGQGHYGYTF
TRBV19,NA,TRBJ1-2,CASSPVGDYGYTF
TRBV6-6,NA,TRBJ1-1,CASSDVAYTEAFF
TRBV5-4,TRBD2,TRBJ2-3,CASSLARGGPGTDTQYF
TRBV6-5,TRBD1,TRBJ2-7,CASTRDRVSYEQYF
TRBV5-1,NA,TRBJ2-7,CASSLFGSTYEQYF
TRBV19,TRBD2,TRBJ2-3,CASSPQTSGRADTQYF
TRBV2,TRBD1,TRBJ1-4,CASSETGINEKLFF
TRBV4-1,NA,TRBJ2-1,CASSLSRGANEQFF
TRBV30,NA,TRBJ1-5,CAWSGGPNQPQHF
TRBV5-1,NA,TRBJ2-3,CASSPPTLGAQYF
TRBV6-6,TRBD2,TRBJ2-1,CASSREGGTLVGQFF
TRBV2,NA,TRBJ2-6,CASIHQDSGANVLTF
TRBV4-1,NA,TRBJ2-7,CASSQGPSGGRLEQYF
TRBV6-5,NA,TRBJ1-2,CASSYRRTGGYTF
TRBV2,TRBD2,TRBJ2-4,CASGLAGRKNIQYF
TRBV9,NA,TRBJ1-2,CASSVEAFSDYGYTF
TRBV10-2,NA,TRBJ2-1,CASSEALVGQQFF
TRBV5-5,NA,TRBJ1-3,CASSLNVGISGNTIYF
TRBV18,TRBD1,TRBJ1-2,CASSPGQGASYGYTF
TRBV27,NA,TRBJ2-1,CASQPLAKSYNEQFF
TRBV6-5,TRBD1,TRBJ1-1,CASTPPGTGIAFF
TRBV6-1,NA,TRBJ2-5,CASSDQGGGETQYF
TRBV9,NA,TRBJ1-2,CASSVEEEGYTF
TRBV15,NA,TRBJ1-5,CATSRPGSRQPQHF
TRBV19,NA,TRBJ2-7,CASSMQGTYEQYF
TRBV6-5,NA,TRBJ2-7,CASRRWAQPGYEQYF
TRBV11-1,NA,TRBJ2-1,CASSPREIRHNEQFF
TRBV7-2,NA,TRBJ1-3,CASSPQAWTAGNTIYF
TRBV7-9,NA,TRBJ1-1,CASSLEWTEAFF
TRBV27,TRBD1,TRBJ1-1,CASSRTGNTEAFF
TRBV5-4,NA,TRBJ1-1,CASSPRGPSGTEAFF
TRBV28,NA,TRBJ1-3,CASSKTGLGNTIYF
TRBV28,NA,TRBJ2-3,CASSRTAPLLAAGRTDTQYF